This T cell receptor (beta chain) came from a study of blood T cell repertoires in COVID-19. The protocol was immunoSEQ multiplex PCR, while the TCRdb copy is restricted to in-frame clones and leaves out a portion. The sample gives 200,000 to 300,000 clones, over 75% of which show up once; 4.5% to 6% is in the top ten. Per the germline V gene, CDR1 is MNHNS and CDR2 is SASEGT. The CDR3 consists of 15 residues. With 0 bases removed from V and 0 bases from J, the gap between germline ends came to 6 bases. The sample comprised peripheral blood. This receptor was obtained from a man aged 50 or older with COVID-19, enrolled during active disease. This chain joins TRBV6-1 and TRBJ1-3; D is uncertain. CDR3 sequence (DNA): TGTGCCAGCAGTGAAGCAGGGAGCTCTGGAAACACCATATATTTT. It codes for CASSEAGSSGNTIYF.